This entry lists 11 T cell receptor beta chains sequenced from one sample in a study of cytomegalovirus exposure and HLA in healthy donors. This PCR relied on a set of 60 Vbeta primers and 13 Jbeta primers. Some clones are missing from TCRdb's copy, which holds only in-frame ones; the method was immunoSEQ multiplex PCR. The data show roughly 130,000 clones, approximately 72% seen once. Sequenced input: PBMCs. These receptors came from a human donor in good health.

This chain joins TRBV4-3 and TRBJ2-7; D not resolved. Per germline, CDR1 LGHNA and CDR2 YSLEER. Trimming stripped 0 bases from V and 2 bases from J, with 11 bases between. The CDR3 is 15 residues long. The DNA of the CDR3 is TGCGCCAGCAGCCAAGAAGGCCGTGGAGCCTACGAGCAGTACTTC. It translates to CASSQEGRGAYEQYF.

The chain joins TRBV6-1 to TRBJ1-2; 9 positions agree with TRBD1. The CDR3 has 14 amino acids. The germline V gene encodes CDR1 MNHNS and CDR2 SASEGT. V was pared by 7 bases and J by 4 bases, with 7 bases of the junction left unmatched. This chain's CDR3 is CASTPGQGRYGYTF. The CDR3 DNA sequence: TGTGCCAGCACCCCGGGACAGGGACGCTATGGCTACACCTTC.

This clone was picked up a small number of times. The chain has TRBV6-1 and TRBJ1-2; tentatively, D is TRBD1 (6 bases). The CDR3 contains 18 residues. V was trimmed by 4 bases and J by 8 bases, leaving 29 bases between them. The germline gives CDR1 MNHNS, CDR2 SASEGT. The CDR3 here is CASSAGRLNRARSNGYTF. The CDR3 DNA reads TGTGCCAGCAGTGCAGGCAGACTTAACAGGGCAAGGTCGAACGGCTACACCTTC.

The chain links TRBV9 to TRBJ2-3, with D hard to call. The CDR3 covers 15 residues. V lost 2 bases, J lost 0 bases, and 10 bases lay in between. Germline V CDR1 and CDR2: SGDLS, YYNGEE. The CDR3 spells CASSVFDSSTDTQYF. CDR3 in DNA: TGTGCCAGCAGCGTCTTTGACTCTAGCACAGATACGCAGTATTTT.

The table lists this clone with a count of one. V is TRBV6-6 and J is TRBJ1-1; D is possibly TRBD1 (5 bases). CDR3 length equals 13 residues. Trimming removed 7 bases from V and 7 bases from J, with 16 bases in between. Germline V gene sequence: CDR1 MNHNY, CDR2 SVGAGI (reference sequence). The CDR3 DNA reads TGTGCCAGCAACAGTCCCAACGGGGGTGAAGCTTTCTTT. Translated: CASNSPNGGEAFF.

The rearrangement uses TRBV11-2 and TRBJ2-7; possible D gene TRBD2, 5 bases. The CDR3 is 12 residues long. The V end was cut by 5 bases, the J end by 13 bases, with 18 bases between. CDR1 is SGHAT and CDR2 is FQNNGV in the germline V gene. The CDR3 nucleotides read TGTGCCAGCAGCCAGACCGGGGTGGTGTTATACTTC. Residues: CASSQTGVVLYF.

The chain has TRBV6-5 and TRBJ1-1; D is perhaps TRBD1 (6 bases). The CDR3 loop spans 15 amino acids. With 0 bases removed from V and 3 bases from J, the gap between germline ends came to 11 bases. The V gene's germline CDR1 is MNHEY and CDR2 SVGAGI. The CDR3 nucleotides read TGTGCCAGCAGTTACTCGTCAGGGGCGTACACTGAAGCTTTCTTT. As protein: CASSYSSGAYTEAFF.

The chain recombines TRBV19 with TRBJ2-3; 8 positions match TRBD2. Trimming took 4 bases from V and 5 from J; bases not matched to a gene: 5. CDR1 is LNHDA and CDR2 is SQIVND in the germline V gene (reference sequence). The CDR3 runs 14 residues. CDR3 bases: TGTGCCAGTAGTACTGGCGGGGGGAAAGATACGCAGTATTTT. It encodes CASSTGGGKDTQYF. The variable domain in full, with the rest retrieved from reference TRBV19 and TRBJ2-3, is DGGITQSPKYLFRKEGQNVTLSCEQNLNHDAMYWYRQDPGQGLRLIYYSQIVNDFQKGDIAEGYSVSREKKESFPLTVTSAQKNPTAFYLCASSTGGGKDTQYFGPGTRLTVL.

The rearrangement uses TRBV5-1 and TRBJ2-3; D not certain. The CDR3 loop spans 12 amino acids. Germline lookup yields CDR1 SGHRS and CDR2 YFSETQ. V gave up 3 bases and J gave up 6 bases, with 8 bases separating them. The CDR3 DNA is TGCGCCAGCAGCTCGGGTTCCGATACGCAGTATTTT. Protein product: CASSSGSDTQYF.

The sample holds a few counts of this clone. The chain couples TRBV5-8 to TRBJ2-1; a possible D gene is TRBD2 (5 bases). V gave up 7 bases and J gave up 4 bases, with 24 bases separating them. Germline V CDR1 and CDR2: SGHTS, YDEGEE. The CDR3 runs to 17 residues. The CDR3 region is CASPDPPWRARYNEQFF. In nucleotides, the CDR3 is TGTGCCAGCCCAGACCCTCCGTGGCGGGCCCGATACAATGAGCAGTTCTTC. Complete variable domain (other parts from reference TRBV5-8 and TRBJ2-1): EAGVTQSPTHLIKTRGQQATLRCSPISGHTSVYWYQQALGLGLQFLLWYDEGEERNRGNFPPRFSGRQFPNYSSELNVNALELEDSALYLCASPDPPWRARYNEQFFGPGTRLTVL.

This chain joins TRBV9 and TRBJ2-3; TRBD2 agrees at 7 bases. The CDR3 runs 14 residues. Germline V gene data show CDR1 as SGDLS and CDR2 as YYNGEE. Unmatched junction bases numbered 5, after V lost 3 bases and J lost 4 bases. Written as DNA, the CDR3 is TGTGCCAGCAGCGCCGGACTAGTAGCAGATACGCAGTATTTT. Translating it yields CASSAGLVADTQYF.